What follows is one T cell receptor (beta chain) and its context. The target antigen is unknown. The sample comes from a study of cytomegalovirus exposure and HLA in healthy donors. Overall study context: There were about 86 million unique TCRs (from HLA-typed donors) in an early data release.

This PCR relied on a set of 60 Vbeta primers and 13 Jbeta primers. TCRdb's table, derived via immunoSEQ multiplex PCR, lists solely in-frame clones and lacks some. In the table there are about 93,000 clones, about four fifths of which are singletons. There are 17 residues in the CDR3. With V trimmed by 7 bases and J by 4 bases, 12 bases remained unmatched. CDR1 is MDHEN and CDR2 is SYDVKM in the germline V gene. Broader study findings: Analyses of presence/absence relied on an assumption of roughly uniform sequencing depth across donors. Sequencing probably produced one cluster of sequence variants that were highly shared.

The V and J genes are TRBV28 and TRBJ2-1; 11 positions match TRBD2. This clonotype originated in a man aged 45-65 years in good health and CMV-seronegative. Sequenced material: PBMCs. CDR3 residues: CASTLYRGTSGYNEQFF. Written as DNA, the CDR3 is TGTGCCAGCACACTCTACAGAGGGACTAGCGGATACAATGAGCAGTTCTTC.